A single sample is the source of the 15 T cell receptor beta chains below, sequenced in a study of regulatory T cells in long-lasting Graves disease. Stated time point: newly diagnosed GD, antithyroid drugs for less than 3 months. From PBMCs, RNA was extracted and then used to make the TCR library. Sequencing libraries for TCR beta were prepared with iRepertoire HTBI primers and Arm-PCR of CDR3 regions. TCRdb reprocessed the multiplex PCR reads with MiXCR, giving one entry per CDR3 protein. The data hold approximately 490,000 distinct CDR3 sequences, with roughly 17% observed a single time. These sequences were also reported in another study, on T cells in Graves' hyperthyroidism and ophthalmopathy.

Sequences were derived from peripheral blood mononuclear cells (PBMCs), sampled at new diagnosis, from a patient treated with antithyroid drugs. These receptors were collected from a man aged 35 to 55 with Graves disease.

The CDR3 protein is CASSPTGGQADTQYF. CDR3 DNA: TGTGCCAGCAGTCCGACAGGGGGCCAGGCAGATACGCAGTATTTT. J is TRBJ2-3 and V is TRBV7-9, with 10 bases that match TRBD1. CDR3 length: 15 amino acids. Germline loops: CDR1 SEHNR, CDR2 FQNEAQ (reference sequence). Unmatched junction bases numbered 7, after V lost 6 bases and J lost 4 bases.

This clonotype was recorded a few times. One end of the junction is discordant with germline, which a read error may explain. This chain connects TRBV5-1 to TRBJ1-5; no firm D call. Germline loops: CDR1 SGHRS, CDR2 YFSETQ. The CDR3 extends over 12 amino acids. The CDR3 DNA follows: TGTGCCAGCAGCTCCGCGGGGCAGCCCCAGCATTTT. Its protein is CASSSAGQPQHF.

In this sample, this clonotype turned up a few times. This chain links TRBV14 with TRBJ2-1, with 8 bases aligning to TRBD2. The CDR3 consists of 14 residues. CDR1 and CDR2 from the germline V gene are SGHDN and FVKESK. The V gene end was trimmed by 2 bases and the J gene end by 9 bases; junction bases not matched to a gene: 6. CDR3 in amino acids: CASSQSGRVGEQFF. CDR3 coding DNA: TGTGCCAGCAGCCAATCCGGGAGGGTTGGTGAGCAGTTCTTC.

The chain employs TRBV25-1 and TRBJ2-7, with 8 positions matching TRBD2. Germline V gene sequence: CDR1 MGHDK, CDR2 SYGVNS. Trimming removed 6 bases from V and 7 bases from J; junction bases left unmatched: 2. The CDR3 runs to 11 residues. The CDR3 region is CASRVAGEQYF. DNA of the CDR3: TGTGCCAGCAGGGTAGCGGGAGAGCAGTACTTC.

V usage is TRBV30 and J usage is TRBJ2-6; D gene uncertain. Trimming stripped 4 bases from V and 0 bases from J, with 7 bases between. The CDR3 is 14 residues long. The germline V gene has CDR1 GTSNPN and CDR2 SVGIG (reference sequence). The CDR3, as DNA: TGTGCCTGGAAACAGCACTCTGGGGCCAACGTCCTGACTTTC. This codes for CAWKQHSGANVLTF.

This clonotype has only a few counts. The chain combines TRBV24-1 with TRBJ2-2, with 8 bases aligning to TRBD1. V lost 4 bases, J lost 6 bases, and 9 bases stayed unmatched. This CDR3 region has 16 residues. In germline, CDR1 is KGHDR, CDR2 SFDVKD. CDR3: CATSDPGQGRPGELFF. The DNA for the CDR3 is TGTGCCACCAGTGACCCCGGACAGGGAAGGCCCGGGGAGCTGTTTTTT.

In its sample, this clonotype was seen a few times. The chain has TRBV27 and TRBJ2-2, with 11 bases fitting TRBD2. CDR3 length equals 18 residues. The germline CDR1 and CDR2 sequences are MNHEY and SMNVEV (reference sequence). With V trimmed by 6 bases and J by 4 bases, 13 bases remained unmatched. The CDR3 DNA reads as TGTGCCAGCAGGCCACGGCCACTAGCGGGAGTTAGCACCGGGGAGCTGTTTTTT. Translation gives CASRPRPLAGVSTGELFF.

This clonotype was detected a few times. This chain links TRBV5-1 with TRBJ2-7; tentative D call: TRBD2 (7 bases). CDR3 length equals 14 residues. From germline, CDR1 is SGHRS and CDR2 YFSETQ. Trimming removed 4 bases at V and 6 bases at J, with 17 bases between. CDR3 in DNA: TGCGCCAGCAGCCCACATCTGGGAGGGGGCGAGCAGTACTTC. Amino acid sequence: CASSPHLGGGEQYF.

This clonotype was observed once. The chain uses TRBV24-1 and TRBJ2-1; the D gene could be TRBD1 or TRBD2 (10 bases each). Trimming took off 5 bases at V and 4 bases at J, with 26 bases between the two ends. The CDR3 length is 19 residues. Germline V gene lookup returns CDR1 KGHDR and CDR2 SFDVKD. The CDR3 coding sequence is TGTGCCACCAGTGGAGGGACAGGGGTAGCGGGAGGCCGGTACAATGAGCAGTTCTTC. Protein product: CATSGGTGVAGGRYNEQFF.

This clonotype was counted at least ten times. The V and J genes are TRBV27 and TRBJ2-7, with D maybe TRBD1 (6 bases). This CDR3 contains 14 residues. Trimming stripped 6 bases from V and 2 bases from J, with 14 bases between. Germline lookup yields CDR1 MNHEY and CDR2 SMNVEV (reference sequence). CDR3 loop: CASSITGLPYEQYF. In DNA, the CDR3 is TGTGCCAGCAGCATCACAGGGCTCCCCTACGAGCAGTACTTC.

This clonotype has only a few counts. V gene TRBV25-1 combines with J gene TRBJ1-3; no definite D call. The CDR3 contains 15 residues. Per the germline V gene, CDR1 is MGHDK and CDR2 is SYGVNS. V was clipped by 1 base and J by 4 bases, with 11 bases between them. The DNA for the CDR3 is TGTGCCAGCAGTGAATCCGGCAGGAAAGGAAACACCATATATTTT. Its translation is CASSESGRKGNTIYF.

This clonotype came up many times. The chain carries TRBV2 and TRBJ1-2, with a tentative D call TRBD1 (5 bases). V lost 4 bases, J lost 5 bases, and 17 bases lay in between. This CDR3 contains 15 residues. Germline V gene sequence: CDR1 SNHLY, CDR2 FYNNEI. The CDR3 reads CASSVRPAGIYGYTF. The CDR3 DNA follows: TGTGCCAGCAGTGTACGCCCGGCAGGGATTTATGGCTACACCTTC.

This clonotype was detected ten times or more. The genes are TRBV20-1 and TRBJ2-1; D may match TRBD1 or TRBD2 (5 bases each). Germline V gene sequence: CDR1 DFQATT, CDR2 SNEGSKA (reference sequence). The CDR3 runs to 12 residues. V lost 3 bases to trimming and J lost 11 bases, with 14 bases between them. CDR3 nucleotide sequence: TGCAGTGCTAGTCTCCGGGACGGGAAGCAGTTCTTC. Its translation: CSASLRDGKQFF.

This clonotype is deemed medium-sized. The V gene is TRBV5-1, the J gene TRBJ2-1; possible D gene TRBD1, 5 bases. The V gene lost 4 bases and the J gene lost 5 bases, with 16 bases spanning the gap. The CDR3 has 15 residues. Germline CDR1 SGHRS, CDR2 YFSETQ. The CDR3 here is CASSDYAGLNNEQFF. CDR3 bases: TGCGCCAGCAGCGATTACGCAGGGCTTAACAATGAGCAGTTCTTC.

V is TRBV4-1 and J is TRBJ1-2; a possible D gene is TRBD1 (5 bases). This CDR3 contains 13 residues. CDR1 is MGHRA and CDR2 is YSYEKL in the germline V gene. Trimming left V 0 bases short and J 8 bases short, with 10 bases between. The CDR3 bases are TGCGCCAGCAGCCAAGATCGGGGGGAAGGCTACACCTTC. It yields the protein CASSQDRGEGYTF.